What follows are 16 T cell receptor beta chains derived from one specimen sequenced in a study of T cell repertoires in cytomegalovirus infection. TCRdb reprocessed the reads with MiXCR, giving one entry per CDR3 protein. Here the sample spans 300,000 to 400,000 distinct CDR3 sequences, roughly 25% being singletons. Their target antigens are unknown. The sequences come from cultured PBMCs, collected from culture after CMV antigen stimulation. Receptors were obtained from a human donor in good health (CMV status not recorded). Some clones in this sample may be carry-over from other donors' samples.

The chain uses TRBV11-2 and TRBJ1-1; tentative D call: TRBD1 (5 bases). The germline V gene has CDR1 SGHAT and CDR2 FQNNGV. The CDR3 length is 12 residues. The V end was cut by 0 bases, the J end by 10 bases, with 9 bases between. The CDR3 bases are TGTGCCAGCAGCTTAGACCAGGGTATAGCTTTCTTT. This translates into CASSLDQGIAFF.

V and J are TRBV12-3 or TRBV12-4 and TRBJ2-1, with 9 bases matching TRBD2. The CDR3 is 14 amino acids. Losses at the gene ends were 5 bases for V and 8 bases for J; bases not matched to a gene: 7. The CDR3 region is CASSVSGSLYEQFF. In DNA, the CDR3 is TGTGCCAGCAGTGTTAGCGGGAGTTTGTATGAGCAGTTCTTC.

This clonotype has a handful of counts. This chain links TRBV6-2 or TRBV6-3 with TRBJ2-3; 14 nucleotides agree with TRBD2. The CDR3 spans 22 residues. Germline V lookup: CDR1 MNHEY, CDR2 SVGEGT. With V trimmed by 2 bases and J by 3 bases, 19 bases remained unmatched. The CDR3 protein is CASSYRSTAGTSGRFWTDTQYF. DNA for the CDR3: TGTGCCAGCAGTTACCGTTCAACCGCCGGGACTAGCGGGAGATTTTGGACAGATACGCAGTATTTT.

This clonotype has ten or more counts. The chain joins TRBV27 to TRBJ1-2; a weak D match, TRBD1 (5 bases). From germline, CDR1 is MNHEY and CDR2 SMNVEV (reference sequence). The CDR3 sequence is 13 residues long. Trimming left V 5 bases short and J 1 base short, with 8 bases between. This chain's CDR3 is CASSNRINYGYTF. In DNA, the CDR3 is TGTGCCAGCAGTAACAGGATTAACTATGGCTACACCTTC.

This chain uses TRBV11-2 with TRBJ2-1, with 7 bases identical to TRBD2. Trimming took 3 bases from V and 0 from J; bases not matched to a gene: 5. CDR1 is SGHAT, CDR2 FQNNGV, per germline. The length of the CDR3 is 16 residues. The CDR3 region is CASSFLSGTSYNEQFF. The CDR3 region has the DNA TGTGCCAGCAGCTTCCTCAGCGGGACCTCCTACAATGAGCAGTTCTTC.

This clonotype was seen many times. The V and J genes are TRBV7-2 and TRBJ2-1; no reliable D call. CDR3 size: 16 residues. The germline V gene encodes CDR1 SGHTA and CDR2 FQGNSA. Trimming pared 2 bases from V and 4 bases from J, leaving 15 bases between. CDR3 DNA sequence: TGTGCCAGCAGCTTAACGTTACCTCAGCCTTACAATGAGCAGTTCTTC. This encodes CASSLTLPQPYNEQFF.

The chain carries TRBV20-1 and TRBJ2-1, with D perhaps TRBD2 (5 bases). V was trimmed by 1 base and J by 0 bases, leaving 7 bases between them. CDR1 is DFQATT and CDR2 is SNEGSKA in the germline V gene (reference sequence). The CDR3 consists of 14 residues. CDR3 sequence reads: CSARVAGSYNEQFF. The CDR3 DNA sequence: TGCAGTGCTAGAGTTGCGGGCTCCTACAATGAGCAGTTCTTC.

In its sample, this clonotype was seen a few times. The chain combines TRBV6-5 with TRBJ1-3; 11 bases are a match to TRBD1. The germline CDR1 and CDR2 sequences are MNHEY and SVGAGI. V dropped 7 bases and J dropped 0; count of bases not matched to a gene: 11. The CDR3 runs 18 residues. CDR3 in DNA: TGTGCCAGCAAATTACAAGGGACAGGGGGTTTCTCTGGAAACACCATATATTTT. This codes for CASKLQGTGGFSGNTIYF.

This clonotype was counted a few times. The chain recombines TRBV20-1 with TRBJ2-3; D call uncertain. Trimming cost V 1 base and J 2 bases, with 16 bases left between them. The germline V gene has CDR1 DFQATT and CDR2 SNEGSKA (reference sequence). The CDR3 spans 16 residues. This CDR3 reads CSARAASETFTDTQYF. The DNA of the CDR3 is TGCAGTGCTAGAGCGGCTAGTGAAACCTTCACAGATACGCAGTATTTT.

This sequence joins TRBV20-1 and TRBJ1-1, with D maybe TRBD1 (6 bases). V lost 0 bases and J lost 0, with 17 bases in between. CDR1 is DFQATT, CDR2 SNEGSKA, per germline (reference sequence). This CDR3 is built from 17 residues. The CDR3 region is CSARDHGRGWMNTEAFF. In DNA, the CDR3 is TGCAGTGCTAGAGATCACGGGAGGGGGTGGATGAACACTGAAGCTTTCTTT.

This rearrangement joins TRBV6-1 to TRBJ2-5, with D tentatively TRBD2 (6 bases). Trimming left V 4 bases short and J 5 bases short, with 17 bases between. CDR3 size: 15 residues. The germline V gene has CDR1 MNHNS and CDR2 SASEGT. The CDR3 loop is CASSGMGGKGETQYF. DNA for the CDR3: TGTGCCAGCAGTGGAATGGGCGGGAAGGGGGAGACCCAGTACTTC.

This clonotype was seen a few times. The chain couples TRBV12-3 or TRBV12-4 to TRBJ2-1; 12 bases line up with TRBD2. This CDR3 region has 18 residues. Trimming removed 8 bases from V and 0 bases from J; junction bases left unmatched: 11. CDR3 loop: CASRLASGRVSSYNEQFF. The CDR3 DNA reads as TGTGCCAGCCGGTTGGCTAGCGGGAGGGTAAGCTCCTACAATGAGCAGTTCTTC.

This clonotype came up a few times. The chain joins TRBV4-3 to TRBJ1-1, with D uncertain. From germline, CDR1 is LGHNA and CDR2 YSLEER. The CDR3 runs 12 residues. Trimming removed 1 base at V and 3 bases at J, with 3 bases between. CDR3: CASSQGDTEAFF. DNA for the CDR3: TGCGCCAGCAGCCAAGGGGACACTGAAGCTTTCTTT.

CDR3 sequence reads: CASSFGTRVGPDYTF. The CDR3 DNA reads as TGTGCCAGCAGTTTTGGGACGAGGGTCGGACCTGACTACACCTTC. This rearrangement joins TRBV28 to TRBJ1-2, with TRBD1 as a possible D gene (5 bases). The CDR3 has 15 amino acids. With 3 bases removed from V and 10 bases from J, the gap between germline ends came to 21 bases. Germline V gives CDR1 MDHEN, CDR2 SYDVKM.

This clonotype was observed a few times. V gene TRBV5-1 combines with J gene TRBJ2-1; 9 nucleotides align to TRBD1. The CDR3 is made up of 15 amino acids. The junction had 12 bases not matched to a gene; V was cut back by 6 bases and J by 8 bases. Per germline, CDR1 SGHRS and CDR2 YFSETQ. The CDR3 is CASTPRGTGKDEQFF. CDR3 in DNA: TGCGCCAGCACCCCGAGGGGGACAGGGAAAGATGAGCAGTTCTTC.

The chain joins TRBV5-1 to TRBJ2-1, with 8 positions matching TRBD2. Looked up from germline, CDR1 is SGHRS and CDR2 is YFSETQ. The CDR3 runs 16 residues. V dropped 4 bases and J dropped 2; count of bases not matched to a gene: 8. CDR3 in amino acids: CASSVGLARAYNEQFF. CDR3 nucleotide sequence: TGCGCCAGCAGCGTAGGACTAGCCCGAGCCTACAATGAGCAGTTCTTC.